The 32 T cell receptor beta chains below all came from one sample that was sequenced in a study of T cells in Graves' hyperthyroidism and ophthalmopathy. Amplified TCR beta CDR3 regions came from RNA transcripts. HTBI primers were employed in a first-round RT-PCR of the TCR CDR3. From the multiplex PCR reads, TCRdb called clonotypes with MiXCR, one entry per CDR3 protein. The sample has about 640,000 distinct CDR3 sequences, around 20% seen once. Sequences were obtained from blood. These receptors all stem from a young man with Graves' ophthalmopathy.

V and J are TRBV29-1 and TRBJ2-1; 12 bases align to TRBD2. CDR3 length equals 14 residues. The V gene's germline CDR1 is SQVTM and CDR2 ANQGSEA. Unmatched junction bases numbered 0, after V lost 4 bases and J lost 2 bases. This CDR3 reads CSVASGRAYNEQFF. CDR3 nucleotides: TGCAGCGTTGCTAGCGGGAGGGCCTACAATGAGCAGTTCTTC.

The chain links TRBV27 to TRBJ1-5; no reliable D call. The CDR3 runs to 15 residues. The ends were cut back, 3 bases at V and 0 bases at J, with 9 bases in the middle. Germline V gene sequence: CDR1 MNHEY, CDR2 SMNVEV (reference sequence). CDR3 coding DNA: TGTGCCAGCAGTTTTTCGGGTTATAGCAATCAGCCCCAGCATTTT. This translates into CASSFSGYSNQPQHF.

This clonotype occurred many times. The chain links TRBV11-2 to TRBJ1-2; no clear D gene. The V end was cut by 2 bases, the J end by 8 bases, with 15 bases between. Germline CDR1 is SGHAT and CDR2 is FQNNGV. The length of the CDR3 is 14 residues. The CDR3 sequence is CASSLNSAKRGYTF. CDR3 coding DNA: TGTGCCAGCAGCTTAAATTCGGCCAAGCGGGGCTACACCTTC.

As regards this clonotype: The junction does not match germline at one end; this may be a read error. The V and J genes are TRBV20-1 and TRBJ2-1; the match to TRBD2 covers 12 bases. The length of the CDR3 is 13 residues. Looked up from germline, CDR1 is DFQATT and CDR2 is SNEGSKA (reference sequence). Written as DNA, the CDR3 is TGCAGTGCCGGACTAGCGGGATCCTTAGGGCAGTGCTTC. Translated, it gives CSAGLAGSLGQCF.

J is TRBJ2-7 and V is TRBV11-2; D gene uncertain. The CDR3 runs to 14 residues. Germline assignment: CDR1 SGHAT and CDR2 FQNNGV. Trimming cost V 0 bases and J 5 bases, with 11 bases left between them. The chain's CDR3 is CASSLEIGPDEQYF. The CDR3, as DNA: TGTGCCAGCAGCTTAGAGATAGGGCCGGACGAGCAGTACTTC.

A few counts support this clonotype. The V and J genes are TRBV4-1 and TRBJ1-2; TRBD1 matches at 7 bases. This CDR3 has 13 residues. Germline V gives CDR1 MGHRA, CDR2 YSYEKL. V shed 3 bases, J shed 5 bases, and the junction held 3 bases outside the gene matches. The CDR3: CASSQAGGYGYTF. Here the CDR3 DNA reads TGCGCCAGCAGCCAGGCAGGGGGATATGGCTACACCTTC.

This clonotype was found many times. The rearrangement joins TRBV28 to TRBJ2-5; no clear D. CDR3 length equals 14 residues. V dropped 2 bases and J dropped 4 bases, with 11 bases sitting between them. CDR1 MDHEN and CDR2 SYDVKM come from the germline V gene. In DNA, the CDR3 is TGTGCCAGCAGTTTAACAGCCCTTCGAGAGACCCAGTACTTC. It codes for CASSLTALRETQYF.

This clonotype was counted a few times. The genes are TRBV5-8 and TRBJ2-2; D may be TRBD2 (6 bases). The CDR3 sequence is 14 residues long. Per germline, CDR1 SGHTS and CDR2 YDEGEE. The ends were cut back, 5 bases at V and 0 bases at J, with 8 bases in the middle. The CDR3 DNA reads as TGTGCCAGCAGGGGGACTTCGAACACCGGGGAGCTGTTTTTT. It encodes CASRGTSNTGELFF.

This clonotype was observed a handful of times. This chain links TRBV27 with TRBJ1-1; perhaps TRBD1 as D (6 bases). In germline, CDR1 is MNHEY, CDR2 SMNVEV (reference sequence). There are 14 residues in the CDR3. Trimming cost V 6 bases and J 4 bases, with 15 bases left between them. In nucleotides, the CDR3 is TGTGCCAGCAGGGAACAGGGTTCAGGCACTGAAGCTTTCTTT. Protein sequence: CASREQGSGTEAFF.

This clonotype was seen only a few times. DNA for the CDR3: TGTGCCACCAGACCCACCGGGGGGGCAGGAGCTTTCTTT. This gives the protein CATRPTGGAGAFF. J is TRBJ1-1 and V is TRBV24-1; possible D gene TRBD1, 6 bases. V gave up 7 bases and J gave up 10 bases, with 18 bases separating them. CDR1 KGHDR and CDR2 SFDVKD come from the germline V gene. This CDR3 has 13 amino acids.

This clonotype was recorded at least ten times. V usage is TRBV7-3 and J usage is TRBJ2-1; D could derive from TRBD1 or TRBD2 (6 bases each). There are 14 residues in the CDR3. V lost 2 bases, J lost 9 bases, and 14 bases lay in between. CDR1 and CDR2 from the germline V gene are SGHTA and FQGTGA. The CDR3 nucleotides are TGTGCCAGCAGCTTAGCGTCGGGGGCAGGTGAGCAGTTCTTC. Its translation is CASSLASGAGEQFF.

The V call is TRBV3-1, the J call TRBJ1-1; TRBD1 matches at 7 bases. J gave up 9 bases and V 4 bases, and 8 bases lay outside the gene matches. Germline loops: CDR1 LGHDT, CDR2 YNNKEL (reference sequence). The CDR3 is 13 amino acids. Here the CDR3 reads CASSLPGTDQAFF. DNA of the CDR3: TGTGCCAGCAGCCTCCCGGGGACAGACCAAGCTTTCTTT. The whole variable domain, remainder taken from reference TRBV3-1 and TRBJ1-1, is DTAVSQTPKYLVTQMGNDKSIKCEQNLGHDTMYWYKQDSKKFLKIMFSYNNKELIINETVPNRFSPKSPDKAHLNLHINSLELGDSAVYFCASSLPGTDQAFFGQGTRLTVV.

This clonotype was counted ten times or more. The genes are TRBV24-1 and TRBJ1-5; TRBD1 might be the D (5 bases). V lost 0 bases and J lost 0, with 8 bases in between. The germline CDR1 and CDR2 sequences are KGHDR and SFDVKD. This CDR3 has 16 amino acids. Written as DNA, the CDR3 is TGTGCCACCAGTGATTTGAGCAGGGTTAGCAATCAGCCCCAGCATTTT. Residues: CATSDLSRVSNQPQHF.

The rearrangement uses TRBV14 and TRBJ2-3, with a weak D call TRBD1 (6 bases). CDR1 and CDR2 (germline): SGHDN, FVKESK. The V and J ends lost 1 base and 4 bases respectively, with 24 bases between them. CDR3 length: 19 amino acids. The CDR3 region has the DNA TGTGCCAGCAGCCAAGTGCTGGGGACGGACAGATCCTCGCCAGATACGCAGTATTTT. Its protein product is CASSQVLGTDRSSPDTQYF. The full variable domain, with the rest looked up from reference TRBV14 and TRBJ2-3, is EAGVTQFPSHSVIEKGQTVTLRCDPISGHDNLYWYRRVMGKEIKFLLHFVKESKQDESGMPNNRFLAERTGGTYSTLKVQPAELEDSGVYFCASSQVLGTDRSSPDTQYFGPGTRLTVL.

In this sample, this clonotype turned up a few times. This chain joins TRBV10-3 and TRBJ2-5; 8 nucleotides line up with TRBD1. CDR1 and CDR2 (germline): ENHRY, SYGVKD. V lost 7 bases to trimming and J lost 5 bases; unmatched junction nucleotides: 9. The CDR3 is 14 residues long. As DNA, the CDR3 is TGTGCCATCAAGGACAGGGAAAGAGCTGAGACCCAGTACTTC. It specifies CAIKDRERAETQYF.

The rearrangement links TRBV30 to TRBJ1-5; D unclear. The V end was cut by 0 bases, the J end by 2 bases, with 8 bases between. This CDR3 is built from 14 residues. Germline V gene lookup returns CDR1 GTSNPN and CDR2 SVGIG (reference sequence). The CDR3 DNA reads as TGTGCCTGGAGTGTGGGCAGCCGCAATCAGCCCCAGCATTTT. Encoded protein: CAWSVGSRNQPQHF.

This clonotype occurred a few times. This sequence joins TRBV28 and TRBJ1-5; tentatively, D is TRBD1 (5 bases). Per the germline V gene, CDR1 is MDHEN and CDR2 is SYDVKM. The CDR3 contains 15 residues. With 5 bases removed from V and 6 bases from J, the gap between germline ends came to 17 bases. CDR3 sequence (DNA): TGTGCCAGCAGTCGGGGGGGAAAGATTTCTCAGCCCCAGCATTTT. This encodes CASSRGGKISQPQHF.

CDR3 nucleotides: TGTGCCAGTAGTCCGGGACACAAATCTTTCTACGAGCAGTACTTC. This translates into CASSPGHKSFYEQYF. The chain employs TRBV19 and TRBJ2-7, with D maybe TRBD1 (6 bases). Germline CDR1 LNHDA, CDR2 SQIVND (reference sequence). The V and J ends lost 5 bases and 3 bases respectively, with 17 bases between them. There are 15 residues in the CDR3.

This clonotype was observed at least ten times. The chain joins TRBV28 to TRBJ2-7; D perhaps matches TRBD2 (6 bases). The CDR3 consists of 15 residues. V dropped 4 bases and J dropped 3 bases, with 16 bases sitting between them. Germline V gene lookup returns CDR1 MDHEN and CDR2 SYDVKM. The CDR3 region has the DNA TGTGCCAGCAGTTGGAGGGGTTCGTGGCTCTACGAGCAGTACTTC. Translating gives CASSWRGSWLYEQYF.

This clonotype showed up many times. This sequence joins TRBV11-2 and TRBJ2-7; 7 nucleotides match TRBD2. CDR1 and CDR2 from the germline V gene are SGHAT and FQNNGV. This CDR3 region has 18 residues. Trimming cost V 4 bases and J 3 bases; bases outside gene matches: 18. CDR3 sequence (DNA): TGTGCCAGCAGCTGGCCGGAAGGGAGTGAGAAGCGGGACTACGAGCAGTACTTC. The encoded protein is CASSWPEGSEKRDYEQYF.

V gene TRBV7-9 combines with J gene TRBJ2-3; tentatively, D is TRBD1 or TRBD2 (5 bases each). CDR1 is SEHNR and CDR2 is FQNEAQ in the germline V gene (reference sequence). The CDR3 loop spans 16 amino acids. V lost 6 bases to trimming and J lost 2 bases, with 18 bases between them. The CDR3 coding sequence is TGTGCCAGCAGTTCCGGGACGTATCCAAACACAGATACGCAGTATTTT. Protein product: CASSSGTYPNTDTQYF.

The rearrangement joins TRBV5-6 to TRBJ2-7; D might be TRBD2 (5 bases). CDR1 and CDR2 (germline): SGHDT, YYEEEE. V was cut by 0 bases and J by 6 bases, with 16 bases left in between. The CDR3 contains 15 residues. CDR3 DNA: TGTGCCAGCAGCTTGGTGCAGGAGGAGAAGGGCGAGCAGTACTTC. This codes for CASSLVQEEKGEQYF.

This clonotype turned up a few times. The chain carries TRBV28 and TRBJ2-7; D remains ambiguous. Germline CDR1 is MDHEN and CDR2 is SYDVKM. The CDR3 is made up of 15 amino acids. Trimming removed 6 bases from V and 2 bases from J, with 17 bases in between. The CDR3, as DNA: TGTGCCAGCAGCCTTAGGAGTTTAGCTACCTACGAGCAGTACTTC. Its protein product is CASSLRSLATYEQYF.

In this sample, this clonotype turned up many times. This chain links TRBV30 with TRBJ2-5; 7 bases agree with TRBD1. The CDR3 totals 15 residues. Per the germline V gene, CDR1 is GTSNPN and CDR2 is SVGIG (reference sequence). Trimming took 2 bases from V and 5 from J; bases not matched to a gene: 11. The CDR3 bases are TGTGCCTGGAGTTTGACAGGGTATAGGAGGGAGACCCAGTACTTC. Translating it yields CAWSLTGYRRETQYF.

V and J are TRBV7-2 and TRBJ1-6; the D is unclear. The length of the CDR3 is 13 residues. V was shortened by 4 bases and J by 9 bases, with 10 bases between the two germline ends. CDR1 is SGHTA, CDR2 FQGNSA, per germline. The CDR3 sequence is CASSSSLSSPLHF. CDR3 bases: TGTGCCAGCAGCTCTAGTCTAAGTTCACCCCTCCACTTT.

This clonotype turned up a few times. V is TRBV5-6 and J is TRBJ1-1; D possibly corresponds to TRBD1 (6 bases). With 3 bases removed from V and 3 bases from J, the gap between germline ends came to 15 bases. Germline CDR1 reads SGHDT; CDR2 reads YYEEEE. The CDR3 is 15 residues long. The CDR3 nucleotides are TGTGCCAGCAGCTCTCGGACAGAAGACGACACTGAAGCTTTCTTT. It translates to CASSSRTEDDTEAFF.

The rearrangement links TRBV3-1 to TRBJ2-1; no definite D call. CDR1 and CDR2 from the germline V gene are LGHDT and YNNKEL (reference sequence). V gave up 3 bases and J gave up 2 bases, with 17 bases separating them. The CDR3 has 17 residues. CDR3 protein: CASSHRTASMAYNEQFF. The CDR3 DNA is TGTGCCAGCAGCCATCGAACGGCCTCTATGGCCTACAATGAGCAGTTCTTC.

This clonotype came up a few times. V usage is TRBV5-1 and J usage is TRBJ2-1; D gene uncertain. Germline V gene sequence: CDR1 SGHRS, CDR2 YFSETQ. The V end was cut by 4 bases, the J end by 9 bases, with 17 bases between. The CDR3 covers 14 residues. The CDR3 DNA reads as TGCGCCAGCAGCCCCGATCGGGTCTTCGGTGAGCAGTTCTTC. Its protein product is CASSPDRVFGEQFF.

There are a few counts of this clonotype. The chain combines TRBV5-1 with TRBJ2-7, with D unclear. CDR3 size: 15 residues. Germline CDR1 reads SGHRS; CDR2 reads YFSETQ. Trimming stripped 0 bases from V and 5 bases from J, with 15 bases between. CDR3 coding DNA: TGCGCCAGCAGCTTGGGGGGTGAGCCGGTTAACGAGCAGTACTTC. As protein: CASSLGGEPVNEQYF.

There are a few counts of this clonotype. DNA for the CDR3: TGTGCCAGCAGCGCCGAGACGGGGATGTACTACAATGAGCAGTTCTTC. Translated, it gives CASSAETGMYYNEQFF. This chain uses TRBV28 with TRBJ2-1, with a possible D match to TRBD2 (5 bases). Germline CDR1 reads MDHEN; CDR2 reads SYDVKM. The V and J ends lost 6 bases and 3 bases respectively, with 18 bases between them. The CDR3 is 16 amino acids.

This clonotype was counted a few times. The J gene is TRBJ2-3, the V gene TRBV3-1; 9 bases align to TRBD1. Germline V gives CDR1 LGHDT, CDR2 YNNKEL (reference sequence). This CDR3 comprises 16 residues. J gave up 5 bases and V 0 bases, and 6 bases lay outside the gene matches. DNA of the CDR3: TGTGCCAGCAGCCAAGAAGGGACAGGGAATGGAGATACGCAGTATTTT. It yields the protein CASSQEGTGNGDTQYF.

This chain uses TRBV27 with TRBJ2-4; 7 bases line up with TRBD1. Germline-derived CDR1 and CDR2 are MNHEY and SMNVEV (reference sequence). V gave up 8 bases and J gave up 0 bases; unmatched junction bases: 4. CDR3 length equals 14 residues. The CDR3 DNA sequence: TGTGCCAGCGCTCAGGGGGTAGCCAAAAACATTCAGTACTTC. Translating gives CASAQGVAKNIQYF.